What follows are 9 T cell receptor beta chains derived from one specimen sequenced in a study of T cells in Graves' hyperthyroidism and ophthalmopathy (dated by TCRdb to the late 2010s). Library preparation employed multiplex PCR. Instrument on record: Illumina HiSeq 2000. Amplification of TCR beta CDR3 regions was carried out from RNA transcripts. The TCR CDR3 was subjected to a first round of RT-PCR using the HTBI primer set and the Qiagen OneStep RT-PCR kit. The public reads were reprocessed in TCRdb via fastp at Q25 and MiXCR, keeping in-frame beta chains. Identical CDR3 proteins give one entry, which carries the most common genes and DNA. This sample has 360,000 or so distinct CDR3 sequences in its table, and approximately 16% of those were observed once. Clones ranked in the top ten supply roughly a fifth of the sample. Sequencing used blood. The receptor set was obtained from a woman in her fifties or sixties with Graves' ophthalmopathy.

The J gene is TRBJ2-7, the V gene TRBV30, with TRBD2 matching over 7 bases. The CDR3 is made up of 17 amino acids. The junction had 11 bases not matched to a gene; V was cut back by 0 bases and J by 0 bases. Germline V gene sequence: CDR1 GTSNPN, CDR2 SVGIG (reference sequence). The CDR3 sequence is CAWSVPPPLAASYEQYF. Here the CDR3 DNA reads TGTGCCTGGAGTGTACCCCCCCCCCTAGCGGCCTCCTACGAGCAGTACTTC.

This clonotype was seen at least ten times. The chain uses TRBV11-2 and TRBJ2-7, with D perhaps TRBD2 (6 bases). Germline V gives CDR1 SGHAT, CDR2 FQNNGV. The germline V and J ends were trimmed by 5 bases and 3 bases, with 17 bases remaining between them. The CDR3 sequence is 15 residues long. The CDR3 nucleotides are TGTGCCAGCAGCCTAATAGCGGTTAAGGGCTACGAGCAGTACTTC. Amino acids: CASSLIAVKGYEQYF. The full variable domain, in which reference TRBV11-2 and TRBJ2-7 provide the parts outside the CDR3, is EAGVAQSPRYKIIEKRQSVAFWCNPISGHATLYWYQQILGQGPKLLIQFQNNGVVDDSQLPKDRFSAERLKGVDSTLKIQPAKLEDSAVYLCASSLIAVKGYEQYFGPGTRLTVT.

The J gene is TRBJ1-5, the V gene TRBV12-3 or TRBV12-4; 7 nucleotides agree with TRBD1. Trimming at V came to 6 bases and at J to 4 bases, leaving 15 bases not matched to a gene. The CDR3 extends over 17 amino acids. For the CDR3, the DNA is TGTGCCAGCAGCTCCGGGACAGACCTTTATCGGAATCAGCCCCAGCATTTT. This sequence encodes CASSSGTDLYRNQPQHF.

This clonotype came up many times. This sequence joins TRBV9 and TRBJ2-7; 14 bases are a match to TRBD2. There are 15 residues in the CDR3. The germline gives CDR1 SGDLS, CDR2 YYNGEE. V lost 5 bases to trimming and J lost 3 bases; unmatched junction nucleotides: 4. CDR3 amino acids: CASSVGTSGSYEQYF. CDR3 nucleotides: TGTGCCAGCAGTGTGGGGACTAGCGGGAGCTACGAGCAGTACTTC.

This clonotype has more than one count but fewer than ten. Written as DNA, the CDR3 is TGCGCCAGCAGCTTGGTGCCCAGGGCCCCCGGGGAGCTGTTTTTT. Translating it yields CASSLVPRAPGELFF. V usage is TRBV5-1 and J usage is TRBJ2-2; D perhaps matches TRBD1 (5 bases). Deletions cut 0 bases from V and 6 bases from J, with 12 bases between. The CDR3 covers 15 residues. The V gene's germline CDR1 is SGHRS and CDR2 YFSETQ.

This clonotype was seen many times. The CDR3 sequence: CSARGGDSSYEQYF. The DNA of the CDR3 is TGCAGTGCTAGAGGGGGCGACAGCTCCTACGAGCAGTACTTC. The genes are TRBV20-1 and TRBJ2-7; possible D gene TRBD1, 5 bases. The CDR3 runs 14 residues. Germline V lookup: CDR1 DFQATT, CDR2 SNEGSKA (reference sequence). V gave up 1 base and J gave up 0 bases, with 10 bases separating them.

Ten or more counts support this clonotype. The chain has TRBV30 and TRBJ2-2; 13 nucleotides line up with TRBD2. V shed 2 bases, J shed 5 bases, and the junction held 5 bases outside the gene matches. CDR1 and CDR2 (germline): GTSNPN, SVGIG (reference sequence). CDR3 length: 16 amino acids. The CDR3 region has the DNA TGTGCCTGGAGTCCCAGACTAGCGGGAGGAACCGGGGAGCTGTTTTTT. Protein: CAWSPRLAGGTGELFF.

In its sample, this clonotype was seen a few times. The rearrangement links TRBV28 to TRBJ1-2, with 7 positions matching TRBD1. The CDR3 sequence is 13 residues long. Germline V CDR1 and CDR2: MDHEN, SYDVKM. V lost 6 bases, J lost 1 base, and 2 bases stayed unmatched. CDR3 amino acids: CASRTGFNYGYTF. CDR3 in DNA: TGTGCCAGCAGGACAGGGTTTAACTATGGCTACACCTTC.

The chain employs TRBV19 and TRBJ2-1, with 8 bases fitting TRBD2. From germline, CDR1 is LNHDA and CDR2 SQIVND (reference sequence). The V segment lost 5 bases and the J segment 10 bases; nucleotides outside the gene matches: 7. This CDR3 has 13 residues. The CDR3 DNA follows: TGTGCCAGTAGTCGGGAGGGGCGCGGGGAGCAGTTCTTC. This gives the protein CASSREGRGEQFF.